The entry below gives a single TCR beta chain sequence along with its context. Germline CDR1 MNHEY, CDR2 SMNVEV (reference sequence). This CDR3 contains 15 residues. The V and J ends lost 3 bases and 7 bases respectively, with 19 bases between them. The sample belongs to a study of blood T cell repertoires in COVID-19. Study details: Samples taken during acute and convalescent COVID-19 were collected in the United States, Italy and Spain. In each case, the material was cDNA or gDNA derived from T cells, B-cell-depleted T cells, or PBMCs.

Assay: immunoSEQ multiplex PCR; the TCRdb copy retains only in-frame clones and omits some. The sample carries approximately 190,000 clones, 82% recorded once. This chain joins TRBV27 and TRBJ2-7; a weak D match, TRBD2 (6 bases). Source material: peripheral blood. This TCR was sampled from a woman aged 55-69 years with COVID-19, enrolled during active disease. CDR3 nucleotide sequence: TGTGCCAGCAGTTTTGGGCTAGCGCTGGGAGGTGAGCAGTACTTC. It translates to CASSFGLALGGEQYF.